These 30 T cell receptor beta chains came from one sample sequenced in a study of persistence of HIV-infected CD4 T cells. The immunoSEQ assay was version 4, run in survey mode. Assay: immunoSEQ multiplex PCR; the TCRdb copy retains only in-frame clones and omits some. The sample shows some 14,000 clones, roughly 66% of them seen only once. These receptors' targets are unknown. The stimulus was an HIV-1 Gag 15-mer peptide pool, about 1 ug/peptide/mL. Sorting of responding CD4+ T cells relied on upregulated CD40 ligand together with CD69. The sequencing used CD4+ T cells sorted from PBMCs after roughly 18-hour stimulation, collected from a patient who received antiretroviral therapy. These receptors originate from an adult man with HIV who was CMV-seropositive.

The V and J genes are TRBV3-1 (or the pseudogene TRBV3-2) and TRBJ2-5; perhaps TRBD2 as D (5 bases). The V gene's germline CDR1 is LGHDT and CDR2 YNNKEL (reference sequence). Deletions cut 4 bases from V and 0 bases from J, with 15 bases between. The CDR3 length is 16 residues. As DNA, the CDR3 is TGTGCCAGCAGCCCCCTAGGAGGAGTTTACCAAGAGACCCAGTACTTC. Translating it yields CASSPLGGVYQETQYF.

The V call is TRBV18, the J call TRBJ1-1; a possible D gene is TRBD1 (5 bases). CDR1 KGHSH and CDR2 LQKENI come from the germline V gene. The CDR3 loop spans 14 amino acids. V shed 3 bases and J shed 3 bases, with 11 bases lying between them. CDR3 amino acids: CASSPVRGHTEAFF. DNA for the CDR3: TGTGCCAGCTCACCCGTAAGGGGACACACTGAAGCTTTCTTT.

The chain joins TRBV5-6 to TRBJ1-4, with 7 bases identical to TRBD1. The V gene's germline CDR1 is SGHDT and CDR2 YYEEEE. The V and J ends lost 0 bases and 7 bases, in that order; junction bases with no gene match: 3. The CDR3 runs to 14 residues. The CDR3 DNA is TGTGCCAGCAGCTTGGTCAGGGGGACTGAAAAACTGTTTTTT. Translation: CASSLVRGTEKLFF. Full variable domain (remainder filled in from reference TRBV5-6 and TRBJ1-4): DAGVTQSPTHLIKTRGQQVTLRCSPKSGHDTVSWYQQALGQGPQFIFQYYEEEERQRGNFPDRFSGHQFPNYSSELNVNALLLGDSALYLCASSLVRGTEKLFFGSGTQLSVL.

The gene calls are TRBV4-2 and TRBJ1-4; 7 nucleotides agree with TRBD1. The CDR3 consists of 16 residues. Losses at the gene ends were 4 bases for V and 13 bases for J; bases not matched to a gene: 18. Per the germline V gene, CDR1 is LGHNA and CDR2 is YNFKEQ. The CDR3 reads CASSRSQGGKGLRLFF. CDR3 sequence (DNA): TGTGCCAGCAGCCGATCTCAGGGGGGCAAGGGTTTAAGACTGTTTTTT.

V and J are TRBV11-3 and TRBJ2-1, with TRBD2 as a possible D gene (5 bases). The V end lost 1 base, the J end lost 2 bases, and 12 bases lay between the germline ends. Looked up from germline, CDR1 is SGHNT and CDR2 is YENEEA. CDR3 length equals 16 residues. The CDR3 is CASSLGGYATYNEQFF. In nucleotides, the CDR3 is TGTGCCAGCAGCTTAGGAGGGTATGCGACCTACAATGAGCAGTTCTTC.

Here the CDR3 reads CASNSQTTNEKLFF. The CDR3 region has the DNA TGTGCCAGCAATTCCCAGACAACTAATGAAAAACTGTTTTTT. The rearrangement joins TRBV6-5 to TRBJ1-4; D not resolved. Trimming stripped 7 bases from V and 0 bases from J, with 9 bases between. Germline V gene sequence: CDR1 MNHEY, CDR2 SVGAGI. This CDR3 has 14 amino acids.

V gene TRBV30 combines with J gene TRBJ2-7, with a tentative D call TRBD2 (7 bases). Germline values: CDR1 GTSNPN, CDR2 SVGIG (reference sequence). V lost 4 bases, J lost 2 bases, and 18 bases lay in between. The CDR3 contains 15 residues. The CDR3 region is CAWNPMGGGTYEQYF. The CDR3 DNA reads TGTGCCTGGAACCCTATGGGGGGGGGCACCTACGAGCAGTACTTC.

This rearrangement joins TRBV20-1 to TRBJ1-3; D unresolved. The CDR3 length is 11 residues. V lost 6 bases and J 8 bases, leaving 11 bases between the germline ends. CDR1 and CDR2 (germline): DFQATT, SNEGSKA (reference sequence). In DNA, the CDR3 is TGCAGTGCCGAAGGGCGCGACACCATATATTTT. As protein: CSAEGRDTIYF.

The chain is built from TRBV7-9 and TRBJ1-1, with TRBD1 matching over 8 bases. This CDR3 spans 16 amino acids. Germline V gene sequence: CDR1 SEHNR, CDR2 FQNEAQ (reference sequence). J was trimmed by 0 bases and V by 5 bases; bases with no gene match: 8. CDR3: CASSPDRASVNTEAFF. DNA for the CDR3: TGTGCCAGCAGCCCGGACAGGGCGTCGGTGAACACTGAAGCTTTCTTT. Drawing the rest from reference TRBV7-9 and TRBJ1-1, the complete variable domain is DTGVSQNPRHKITKRGQNVTFRCDPISEHNRLYWYRQTLGQGPEFLTYFQNEAQLEKSRLLSDRFSAERPKGSFSTLEIQRTEQGDSAMYLCASSPDRASVNTEAFFGQGTRLTVV.

This clone was observed a handful of times. This chain joins TRBV25-1 and TRBJ1-4, with D perhaps matching TRBD1 (5 bases). Trimming stripped 4 bases from V and 10 bases from J, with 19 bases between. CDR3 length equals 15 residues. The germline CDR1 and CDR2 sequences are MGHDK and SYGVNS. CDR3 sequence: CASSAPEDSRGKLFF. The CDR3 nucleotides read TGTGCCAGCAGTGCCCCTGAGGACTCAAGGGGAAAACTGTTTTTT. The full variable domain, with the rest looked up from reference TRBV25-1 and TRBJ1-4, is EADIYQTPRYLVIGTGKKITLECSQTMGHDKMYWYQQDPGMELHLIHYSYGVNSTEKGDLSSESTVSRIRTEHFPLTLESARPSHTSQYLCASSAPEDSRGKLFFGSGTQLSVL.

This chain joins TRBV30 and TRBJ1-2; no clear D gene. CDR3 length: 13 amino acids. Trimming took off 4 bases at V and 6 bases at J, with 15 bases between the two ends. Per the germline V gene, CDR1 is GTSNPN and CDR2 is SVGIG (reference sequence). CDR3 bases: TGTGCCTGGACCCCGGGAGGCTGGGATGGCTACACCTTC. It codes for CAWTPGGWDGYTF.

The rearrangement links TRBV14 to TRBJ1-4, with a possible D match to TRBD1 (5 bases). Germline V lookup: CDR1 SGHDN, CDR2 FVKESK. The V and J ends lost 0 bases and 3 bases respectively, with 20 bases between them. This CDR3 comprises 19 residues. The CDR3 DNA reads TGTGCCAGCAGCCAAGATCAATTACGCGGCGTGGGGGCTAATGAAAAACTGTTTTTT. Amino acid sequence: CASSQDQLRGVGANEKLFF.

V usage is TRBV3-1 (or the pseudogene TRBV3-2) and J usage is TRBJ1-4; D remains ambiguous. The V and J ends lost 2 bases and 8 bases respectively, with 15 bases between them. The CDR3 covers 15 residues. Germline V CDR1 and CDR2: LGHDT, YNNKEL (reference sequence). CDR3 nucleotide sequence: TGTGCCAGCAGCCAAAAACGAGGTATAGGGGAAAAACTGTTTTTT. Residues: CASSQKRGIGEKLFF.

The chain combines TRBV7-9 with TRBJ1-1; tentatively, D is TRBD1 (6 bases). Trimming cost V 3 bases and J 1 base, with 12 bases left between them. Germline assignment: CDR1 SEHNR and CDR2 FQNEAQ (reference sequence). The CDR3 is 15 amino acids. CDR3 in DNA: TGTGCCAGCAGCTTCCTGACAGGCAGGAACACTGAAGCTTTCTTT. Translating it yields CASSFLTGRNTEAFF.

This clone was observed a few times. The J gene is TRBJ2-1, the V gene TRBV15; 9 nucleotides agree with TRBD2. Germline V gene sequence: CDR1 LNHNV, CDR2 YYDKDF (reference sequence). The CDR3 runs to 15 residues. The ends lost 4 bases at V and 6 bases at J; junction bases unmatched: 7. The DNA for the CDR3 is TGTGCCACCAGCATTTTAGCGGGAGAGGGCAATGAGCAGTTCTTC. Translated, it gives CATSILAGEGNEQFF.

The V and J genes are TRBV12-3 or TRBV12-4 and TRBJ1-1; unclear D gene. V was clipped by 5 bases and J by 1 base, with 8 bases between them. The CDR3 contains 13 residues. The CDR3 region is CASSPRRNTEAFF. The CDR3 bases are TGTGCCAGCAGTCCCAGGCGGAACACTGAAGCTTTCTTT.

The V call is TRBV6-5, the J call TRBJ2-7, with D tentatively TRBD1 (5 bases). The CDR3 runs to 13 residues. Germline V gene data show CDR1 as MNHEY and CDR2 as SVGAGI. Trimming removed 6 bases from V and 3 bases from J, with 12 bases in between. The CDR3 bases are TGTGCCAGCAGACGACAGCGCGACTACGAGCAGTACTTC. Its translation is CASRRQRDYEQYF.

A few counts support this clone. The chain links TRBV29-1 to TRBJ2-3; a weak D match, TRBD2 (5 bases). This CDR3 spans 11 amino acids. Germline CDR1 SQVTM, CDR2 ANQGSEA. The germline V and J ends were trimmed by 8 bases and 6 bases, with 12 bases remaining between them. CDR3 region: CSYGKADTQYF. The CDR3 nucleotides are TGCAGCTACGGGAAGGCCGATACGCAGTATTTT.

The chain combines TRBV6-5 with TRBJ1-1, with D unclear. CDR1 and CDR2 from the germline V gene are MNHEY and SVGAGI. Trimming stripped 4 bases from V and 2 bases from J, with 8 bases between. The CDR3 sequence is 13 residues long. DNA of the CDR3: TGTGCCAGCAGTTCTAGACCCAACACTGAAGCTTTCTTT. This gives the protein CASSSRPNTEAFF.

The V gene is TRBV7-6, the J gene TRBJ2-7, with TRBD2 identical over 9 bases. V was pared by 0 bases and J by 4 bases, with 4 bases of the junction left unmatched. The CDR3 has 15 amino acids. Per germline, CDR1 SGHVS and CDR2 FNYEAQ. The CDR3, as DNA: TGTGCCAGCAGCTTAGCGCCTAGCGGGGATTACGAGCAGTACTTC. This translates into CASSLAPSGDYEQYF.

CDR3 nucleotide sequence: TGTGCCAGCAGTTACTCCGTGGGATACAGGGAATACGAGCAGTACTTC. Encoded protein: CASSYSVGYREYEQYF. The V call is TRBV6-2 or TRBV6-3, the J call TRBJ2-7; a possible D gene is TRBD1 (6 bases). Germline CDR1 reads MNHEY; CDR2 reads SVGEGT. This CDR3 spans 16 amino acids. V dropped 0 bases and J dropped 4 bases, with 16 bases sitting between them.

This rearrangement joins TRBV7-2 to TRBJ1-3; a possible D gene is TRBD1 (6 bases). Trimming stripped 7 bases from V and 0 bases from J, with 16 bases between. The CDR3 runs 16 residues. Germline loops: CDR1 SGHTA, CDR2 FQGNSA. Here the CDR3 reads CASMRQDLFSGNTIYF. In DNA form, the CDR3 reads TGTGCCAGCATGCGACAGGATTTATTCTCTGGAAACACCATATATTTT.

The chain employs TRBV6-1 and TRBJ1-2; the D is unclear. Germline CDR1 and CDR2: MNHNS and SASEGT. The CDR3 has 15 amino acids. Trimming left V 5 bases short and J 6 bases short, with 19 bases between. CDR3 nucleotide sequence: TGTGCCAGCAGTTCCCTCGGGCCCCAACGGGATGGCTACACCTTC. Amino acids: CASSSLGPQRDGYTF.

The chain couples TRBV24-1 to TRBJ2-5; either TRBD1 or TRBD2 may supply D (6 bases each). CDR1 is KGHDR and CDR2 is SFDVKD in the germline V gene. V was pared by 10 bases and J by 5 bases, with 13 bases between. The length of the CDR3 is 12 residues. In DNA, the CDR3 is TGTGCCACAAGGGGGGTCGGGGAGACCCAGTACTTC. Its protein product is CATRGVGETQYF.

The rearrangement joins TRBV11-2 to TRBJ2-1, with 8 positions matching TRBD1. Trimming at V came to 4 bases and at J to 3 bases, leaving 5 bases not matched to a gene. Germline V lookup: CDR1 SGHAT, CDR2 FQNNGV. This CDR3 comprises 15 residues. The CDR3 here is CASSYLTGVYNEQFF. As DNA, the CDR3 is TGTGCCAGCAGCTACCTGACAGGGGTCTACAATGAGCAGTTCTTC.

In this sample, this clone turned up a few times. The genes are TRBV7-2 and TRBJ1-6; tentatively, D is TRBD1 (5 bases). Germline V gene data show CDR1 as SGHTA and CDR2 as FQGNSA. The CDR3 is 15 residues long. Between the trimmed V and J ends, which lost 5 bases and 7 bases, there was a span of 15 bases. CDR3 protein: CASSQTQGRNSPLHF. The CDR3 coding sequence is TGTGCCAGCAGCCAAACTCAGGGTAGGAATTCACCCCTCCACTTT.

The rearrangement joins TRBV19 to TRBJ1-5; no definite D call. The CDR3 loop spans 15 amino acids. V was pared by 5 bases and J by 1 base, with 12 bases between. Germline-derived CDR1 and CDR2 are LNHDA and SQIVND (reference sequence). CDR3 bases: TGTGCCAGTAGTGTCGGAGGGCAAAGCAATCAGCCCCAGCATTTT. It is translated as CASSVGGQSNQPQHF.

Of note for this clone: The sample has other DNA sequences that encode this CDR3 too. The chain recombines TRBV10-3 with TRBJ1-6, with 9 bases that match TRBD1. V was clipped by 3 bases and J by 7 bases; unmatched bases: 4. This CDR3 region has 15 residues. Germline assignment: CDR1 ENHRY and CDR2 SYGVKD. CDR3: CAISESDRGNSPLHF. CDR3 DNA: TGTGCCATCAGTGAATCGGACAGGGGAAATTCACCCCTCCACTTT.

This chain links TRBV11-3 with TRBJ1-1, with D possibly being TRBD1 (5 bases). This CDR3 comprises 15 residues. Germline lookup yields CDR1 SGHNT and CDR2 YENEEA. The germline V and J ends were trimmed by 8 bases and 1 base, with 17 bases remaining between them. CDR3 DNA: TGTGCCAGCGGAAGTCTGAATGGGACGAACACTGAAGCTTTCTTT. Residues: CASGSLNGTNTEAFF.

V gene TRBV6-2 or TRBV6-3 combines with J gene TRBJ2-6; 9 nucleotides align to TRBD2. Unmatched junction bases numbered 9, after V lost 3 bases and J lost 0 bases. Germline V gene lookup returns CDR1 MNHEY and CDR2 SVGEGT. The CDR3 spans 19 residues. In DNA form, the CDR3 reads TGTGCCAGCAGTTATCGACCGGGACTAGCCAACTCTGGGGCCAACGTCCTGACTTTC. Amino acids: CASSYRPGLANSGANVLTF.